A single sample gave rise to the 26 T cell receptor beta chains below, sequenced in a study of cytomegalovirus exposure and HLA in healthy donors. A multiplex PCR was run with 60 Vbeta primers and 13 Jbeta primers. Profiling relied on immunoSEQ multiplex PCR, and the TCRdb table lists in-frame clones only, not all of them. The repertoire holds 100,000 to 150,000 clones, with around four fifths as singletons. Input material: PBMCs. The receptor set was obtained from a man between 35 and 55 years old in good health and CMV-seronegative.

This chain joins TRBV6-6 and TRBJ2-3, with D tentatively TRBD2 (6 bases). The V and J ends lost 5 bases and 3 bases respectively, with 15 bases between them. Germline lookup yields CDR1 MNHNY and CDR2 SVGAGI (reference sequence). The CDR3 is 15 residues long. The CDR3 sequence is CASSTGWDWTDTQYF. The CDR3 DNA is TGTGCCAGCAGTACCGGGTGGGACTGGACAGATACGCAGTATTTT.

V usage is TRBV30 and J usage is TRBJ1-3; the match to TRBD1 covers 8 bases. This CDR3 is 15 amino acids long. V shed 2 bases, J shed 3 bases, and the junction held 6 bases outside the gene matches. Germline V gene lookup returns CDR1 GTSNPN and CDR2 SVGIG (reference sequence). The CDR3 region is CAWSTDRDFGNTIYF. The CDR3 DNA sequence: TGTGCCTGGAGTACGGACAGGGATTTTGGAAACACCATATATTTT.

The CDR3 coding sequence is TGTGCCAGCAGCCGGGATTCGAACACCGGGGAGCTGTTTTTT. Its protein product is CASSRDSNTGELFF. This chain uses TRBV7-2 with TRBJ2-2, with a possible D match to TRBD2 (5 bases). The germline gives CDR1 SGHTA, CDR2 FQGNSA. There are 14 residues in the CDR3. Trimming left V 5 bases short and J 0 bases short, with 7 bases between.

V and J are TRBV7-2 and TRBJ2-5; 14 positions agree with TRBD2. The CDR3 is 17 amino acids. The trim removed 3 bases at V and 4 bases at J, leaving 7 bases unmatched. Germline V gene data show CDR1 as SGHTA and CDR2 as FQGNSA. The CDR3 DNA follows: TGTGCCAGCAGCTTGGACAGACTAGCGGGGGGGCGAGAGACCCAGTACTTC. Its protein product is CASSLDRLAGGRETQYF.

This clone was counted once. CDR3 in DNA: TGTGCCAGCAGCTTCGGACTCCCCCTTGGCACAGATACGCAGTATTTT. Translating gives CASSFGLPLGTDTQYF. This chain connects TRBV5-6 to TRBJ2-3, with a tentative D call TRBD2 (5 bases). The CDR3 has 16 amino acids. Trimming took off 2 bases at V and 1 base at J, with 14 bases between the two ends. CDR1 is SGHDT, CDR2 YYEEEE, per germline.

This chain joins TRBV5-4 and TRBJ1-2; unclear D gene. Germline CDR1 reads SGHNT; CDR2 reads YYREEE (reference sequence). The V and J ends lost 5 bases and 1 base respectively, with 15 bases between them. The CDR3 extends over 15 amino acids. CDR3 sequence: CASSSGYIFNYGYTF. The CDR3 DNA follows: TGTGCCAGCAGTTCCGGGTACATTTTTAACTATGGCTACACCTTC.

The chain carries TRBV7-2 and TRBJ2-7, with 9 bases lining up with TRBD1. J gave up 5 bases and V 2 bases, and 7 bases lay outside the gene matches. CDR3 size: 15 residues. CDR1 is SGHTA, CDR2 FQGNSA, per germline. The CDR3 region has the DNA TGTGCCAGCAGCTTAAAGGTAGACAGGGGGAACGAGCAGTACTTC. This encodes CASSLKVDRGNEQYF.

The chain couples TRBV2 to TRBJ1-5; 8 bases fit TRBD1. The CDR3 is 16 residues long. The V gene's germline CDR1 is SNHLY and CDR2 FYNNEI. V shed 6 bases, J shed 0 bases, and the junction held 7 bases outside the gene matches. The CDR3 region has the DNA TGTGCCAGCAGGGGGACAGGCCCGTATAGCAATCAGCCCCAGCATTTT. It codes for CASRGTGPYSNQPQHF.

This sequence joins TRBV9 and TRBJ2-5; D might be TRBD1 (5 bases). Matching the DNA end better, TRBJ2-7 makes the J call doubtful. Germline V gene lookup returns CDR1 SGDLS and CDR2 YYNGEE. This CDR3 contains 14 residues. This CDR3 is CASSSQGSAYEQYF. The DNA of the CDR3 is TGTGCCAGCAGCTCTCAGGGTTCGGCCTACGAGCAGTACTTC.

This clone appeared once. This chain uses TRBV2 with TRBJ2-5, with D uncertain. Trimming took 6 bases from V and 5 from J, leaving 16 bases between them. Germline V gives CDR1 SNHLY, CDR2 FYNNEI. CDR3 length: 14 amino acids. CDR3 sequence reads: CASRRSSGRETQYF. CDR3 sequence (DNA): TGTGCCAGCAGGAGGTCTTCTGGAAGGGAGACCCAGTACTTC.

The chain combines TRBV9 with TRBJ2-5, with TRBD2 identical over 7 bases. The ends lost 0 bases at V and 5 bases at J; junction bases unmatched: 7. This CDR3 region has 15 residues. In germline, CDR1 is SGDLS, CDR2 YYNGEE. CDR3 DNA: TGTGCCAGCAGCGTAGGGCTCGGGGGGTGGGAGACCCAGTACTTC. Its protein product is CASSVGLGGWETQYF.

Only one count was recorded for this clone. CDR3 bases: TGTGCCAGCAGCCCCCGACTAGCGGACTCCTACAATGAGCAGTTCTTC. Amino acid sequence: CASSPRLADSYNEQFF. The chain uses TRBV7-6 and TRBJ2-1; 9 bases are shared with TRBD2. The CDR3 is made up of 16 amino acids. Germline V gives CDR1 SGHVS, CDR2 FNYEAQ. The junction had 5 bases not matched to a gene; V was cut back by 5 bases and J by 0 bases.

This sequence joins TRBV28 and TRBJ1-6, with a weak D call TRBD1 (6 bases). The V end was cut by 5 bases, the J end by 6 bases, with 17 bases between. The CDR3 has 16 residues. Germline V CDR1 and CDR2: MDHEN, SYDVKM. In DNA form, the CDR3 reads TGTGCCAGCAGTATCCCCGCAGGGGCAGGTAATTCACCCCTCCACTTT. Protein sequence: CASSIPAGAGNSPLHF.

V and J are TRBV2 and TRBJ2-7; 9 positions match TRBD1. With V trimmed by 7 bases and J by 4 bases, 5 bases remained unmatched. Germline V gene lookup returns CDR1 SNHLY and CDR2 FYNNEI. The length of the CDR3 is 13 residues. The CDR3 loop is CASMGTGHYEQYF. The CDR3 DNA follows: TGTGCCAGCATGGGGACAGGGCATTACGAGCAGTACTTC.

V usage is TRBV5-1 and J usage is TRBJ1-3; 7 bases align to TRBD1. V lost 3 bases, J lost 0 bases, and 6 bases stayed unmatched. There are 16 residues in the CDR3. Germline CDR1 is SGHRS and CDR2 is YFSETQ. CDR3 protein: CASSYTGANSGNTIYF. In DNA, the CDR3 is TGCGCCAGCAGCTACACAGGGGCGAACTCTGGAAACACCATATATTTT.

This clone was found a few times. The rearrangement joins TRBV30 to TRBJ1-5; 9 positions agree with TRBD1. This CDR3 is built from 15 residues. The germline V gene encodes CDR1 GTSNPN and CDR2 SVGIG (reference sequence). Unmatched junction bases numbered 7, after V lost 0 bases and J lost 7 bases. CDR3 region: CAWSVGTGYGQPQHF. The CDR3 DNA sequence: TGTGCCTGGAGTGTAGGGACAGGGTACGGCCAGCCCCAGCATTTT.

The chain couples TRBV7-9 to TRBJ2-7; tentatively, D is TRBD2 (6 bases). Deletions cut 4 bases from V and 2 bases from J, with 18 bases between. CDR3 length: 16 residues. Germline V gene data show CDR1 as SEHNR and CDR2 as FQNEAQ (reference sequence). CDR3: CASSSESGDFPYEQYF. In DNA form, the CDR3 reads TGTGCCAGCAGCTCCGAGAGTGGGGACTTCCCCTACGAGCAGTACTTC. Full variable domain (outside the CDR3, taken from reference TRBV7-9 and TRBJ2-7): DTGVSQNPRHKITKRGQNVTFRCDPISEHNRLYWYRQTLGQGPEFLTYFQNEAQLEKSRLLSDRFSAERPKGSFSTLEIQRTEQGDSAMYLCASSSESGDFPYEQYFGPGTRLTVT.

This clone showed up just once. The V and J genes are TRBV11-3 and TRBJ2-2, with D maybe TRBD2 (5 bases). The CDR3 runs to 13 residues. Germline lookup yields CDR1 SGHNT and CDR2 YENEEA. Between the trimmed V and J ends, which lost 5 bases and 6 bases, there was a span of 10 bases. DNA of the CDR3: TGTGCCAGCAGCCCCGGACTGGCCGGGGAGCTGTTTTTT. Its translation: CASSPGLAGELFF. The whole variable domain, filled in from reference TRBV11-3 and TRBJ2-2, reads EAGVVQSPRYKIIEKKQPVAFWCNPISGHNTLYWYLQNLGQGPELLIRYENEEAVDDSQLPKDRFSAERLKGVDSTLKIQPAELGDSAVYLCASSPGLAGELFFGEGSRLTVL.

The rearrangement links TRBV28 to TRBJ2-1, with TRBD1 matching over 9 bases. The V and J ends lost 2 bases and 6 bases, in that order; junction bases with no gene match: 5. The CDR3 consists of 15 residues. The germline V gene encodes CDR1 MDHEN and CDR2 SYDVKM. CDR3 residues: CASSLGTGSLNEQFF. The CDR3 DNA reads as TGTGCCAGCAGTTTAGGGACAGGGTCACTCAATGAGCAGTTCTTC.

CDR3 in amino acids: CASSPTDREYHEQYF. In nucleotides, the CDR3 is TGTGCCAGCAGCCCAACCGACAGGGAGTACCACGAGCAGTACTTC. The J gene is TRBJ2-5, the V gene TRBV7-9; 7 bases match TRBD1. The J call is in doubt because the DNA end fits TRBJ2-7 better. Germline-derived CDR1 and CDR2 are SEHNR and FQNEAQ (reference sequence). This CDR3 is built from 15 residues.

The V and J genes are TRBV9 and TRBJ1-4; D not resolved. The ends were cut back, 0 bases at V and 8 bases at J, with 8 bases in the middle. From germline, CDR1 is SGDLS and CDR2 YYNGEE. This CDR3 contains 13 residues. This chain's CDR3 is CASSVGGVEKLFF. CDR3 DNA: TGTGCCAGCAGCGTAGGTGGAGTCGAAAAACTGTTTTTT.

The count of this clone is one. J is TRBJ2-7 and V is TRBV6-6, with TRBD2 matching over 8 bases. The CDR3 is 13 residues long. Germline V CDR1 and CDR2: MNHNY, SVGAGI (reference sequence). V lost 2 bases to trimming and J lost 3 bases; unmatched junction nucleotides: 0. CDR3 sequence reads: CASSYTSGYEQYF. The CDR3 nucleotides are TGTGCCAGCAGTTACACTAGCGGCTACGAGCAGTACTTC.

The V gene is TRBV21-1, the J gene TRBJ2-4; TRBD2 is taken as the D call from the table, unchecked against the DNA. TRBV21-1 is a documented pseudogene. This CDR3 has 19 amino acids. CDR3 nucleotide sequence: TGTGCCAGCAGCAAAGATCGCGAGGCGGGCCGAGGGACCAAAAACATTCAGTACTTC. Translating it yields CASSKDREAGRGTKNIQYF.

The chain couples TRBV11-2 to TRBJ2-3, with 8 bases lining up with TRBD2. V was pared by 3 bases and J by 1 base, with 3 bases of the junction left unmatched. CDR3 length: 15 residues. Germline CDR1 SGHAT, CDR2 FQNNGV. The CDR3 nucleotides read TGTGCCAGCAGCTTGAGCGGGGGAGGCACAGATACGCAGTATTTT. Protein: CASSLSGGGTDTQYF.

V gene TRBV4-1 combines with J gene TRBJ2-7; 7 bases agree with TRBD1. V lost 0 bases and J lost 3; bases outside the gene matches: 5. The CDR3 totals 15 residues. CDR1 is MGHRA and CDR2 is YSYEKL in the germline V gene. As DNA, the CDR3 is TGCGCCAGCAGCCAAGATCCTGGACAGGACTACGAGCAGTACTTC. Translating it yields CASSQDPGQDYEQYF.

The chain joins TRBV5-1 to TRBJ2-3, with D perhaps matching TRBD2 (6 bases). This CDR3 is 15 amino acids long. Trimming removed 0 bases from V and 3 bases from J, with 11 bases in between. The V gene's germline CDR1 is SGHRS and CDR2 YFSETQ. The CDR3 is CASSLVTRSTDTQYF. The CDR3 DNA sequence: TGCGCCAGCAGCTTGGTGACTAGATCTACAGATACGCAGTATTTT.